A single T cell receptor (beta chain) is shown here with its context. These data are taken from a study of blood T cell repertoires in COVID-19. Trimming took off 5 bases at V and 4 bases at J, with 26 bases between the two ends. This CDR3 spans 19 amino acids. Per germline, CDR1 LGHNT and CDR2 FRNRAP. In the original processing: Amplification from reference gene primers served as the basis for estimated nucleated cell counts. Only in-frame clones appear in the TCRdb table, and some are missing; sequencing was by immunoSEQ multiplex PCR. That table supplies the V and J calls and clone size; D and trimming were determined from the DNA. This sample has tens of thousands of clones, with around 86% found just once.

This TCR was recovered from a man in his fifties with active COVID-19. The V gene is TRBV12-5, the J gene TRBJ1-4; D perhaps matches TRBD1 (6 bases). The material sequenced was peripheral blood. This chain's CDR3 is CASGPTLNLGLGGNEKLFF. For the CDR3, the DNA is TGTGCTAGTGGTCCCACTCTTAATCTAGGTCTAGGGGGTAATGAAAAACTGTTTTTT. Full variable domain (rest looked up from reference TRBV12-5 and TRBJ1-4): DARVTQTPRHKVTEMGQEVTMRCQPILGHNTVFWYRQTMMQGLELLAYFRNRAPLDDSGMPKDRFSAEMPDATLATLKIQPSEPRDSAVYFCASGPTLNLGLGGNEKLFFGSGTQLSVL.